This entry features one TCR beta chain sequence. As yet, its antigen is unknown. PCR amplification relied on 60 Vbeta primers (plus 13 Jbeta primers). Original methodology: An analysis that came later counted tens of millions of unique TCR beta chains, around 12 million shared. Sequenced by immunoSEQ multiplex PCR; TCRdb stores in-frame clones only, minus some. V and J calls and clone size are given by that table; D and trimming were obtained from the DNA. The repertoire holds around 180,000 clones, with about 80% as singletons. Unrecorded immune exposures were likely, despite nominal health at sampling. This specimen belongs to a study of cytomegalovirus exposure and HLA in healthy donors. General study points: In an earlier analysis, productive rearrangement rates for most beta V segments clustered near 87% or 30%. Most TCR sequences showed up rarely, but some public TCRs showed up in many donors.

This CDR3 is 13 amino acids long. CDR1 and CDR2 (germline): SEHNR, FQNEAQ (reference sequence). Trimming shortened V by 2 bases and J by 4 bases, and 8 bases separated the two germline ends. J is TRBJ1-1 and V is TRBV7-9, with D perhaps TRBD1 (5 bases). Sequencing was performed on PBMCs. The TCR was taken from a woman between 50 and 59 years old in good health and CMV-seronegative. CDR3 coding DNA: TGTGCCAGCAGCTTACAGGGTTCCACTGAAGCTTTCTTT. Translated, it gives CASSLQGSTEAFF.